This TCR beta chain was profiled in a study of blood T cell repertoires in COVID-19. Study information: COVID-19 samples collected from the United States, Italy and Spain covered acute and convalescent phases. Sample material is recorded as cDNA or gDNA derived from T cells, B-cell-depleted T cells, or PBMCs.

In the authors' workflow: The authors estimated nucleated cell counts from reference gene primer amplification. Profiling relied on immunoSEQ multiplex PCR, and the TCRdb table lists in-frame clones only, not all of them. V, J and clone size were drawn from that table, and D and trimming were deduced from the DNA. The table shows about 300,000 clones, with around 82% occurring only once. This TCR derives from a woman aged 50 to 65 with acute or convalescent COVID-19. The material sequenced was peripheral blood.

CDR3 region: CSVEGQYLSGYTF. The CDR3 DNA sequence: TGCAGCGTTGAAGGACAATATCTTAGTGGCTACACCTTC. The chain combines TRBV29-1 with TRBJ1-2; D gene unclear. The germline CDR1 and CDR2 sequences are SQVTM and ANQGSEA. V lost 1 base and J lost 7, with 13 bases in between. The CDR3 extends over 13 amino acids.